The 32 T cell receptor beta chains below come from one sample, sequenced in a study of cytomegalovirus exposure and HLA in healthy donors. PCR primers comprised 60 Vbeta and 13 Jbeta primers. Generated by immunoSEQ multiplex PCR, the TCRdb table keeps only in-frame clones and is missing some. The sample contains roughly 160,000 clones, 85% of which appear only once. Sequenced input: PBMCs. These receptors originate from a boy between 2 and 10 years old in good health and CMV-seronegative.

V usage is TRBV19 and J usage is TRBJ2-2, with D perhaps TRBD2 (5 bases). The CDR3 contains 15 residues. V lost 1 base and J lost 3, with 9 bases in between. The germline CDR1 and CDR2 sequences are LNHDA and SQIVND (reference sequence). DNA for the CDR3: TGTGCCAGTAGTATAGGAGGGAGAGACACCGGGGAGCTGTTTTTT. Translation gives CASSIGGRDTGELFF. Looking up the rest from reference TRBV19 and TRBJ2-2 gives the full variable domain: DGGITQSPKYLFRKEGQNVTLSCEQNLNHDAMYWYRQDPGQGLRLIYYSQIVNDFQKGDIAEGYSVSREKKESFPLTVTSAQKNPTAFYLCASSIGGRDTGELFFGEGSRLTVL.

The chain couples TRBV28 to TRBJ1-2, with 8 bases fitting TRBD1. Germline CDR1 MDHEN, CDR2 SYDVKM. Trimming took 10 bases from V and 3 from J; bases not matched to a gene: 7. The CDR3 has 13 amino acids. CDR3 sequence (DNA): TGTGCCACTCGACAGGGGAAGGACTATGGCTACACCTTC. Translation gives CATRQGKDYGYTF.

The V and J genes are TRBV21-1 and TRBJ1-3; the table's D call, TRBD1, has no DNA check behind it. TRBV21-1 is a pseudogene segment. The CDR3 is made up of 17 amino acids. The CDR3 DNA reads TGTGCCAGCAGCAAAGAGGTGGAGACAGGGCCTGGAAACACCATATATTTT. Residues: CASSKEVETGPGNTIYF.

CDR3 sequence (DNA): TGTGCCAGTAGTACGGGACTAGCGGCCTCCTACGAGCAGTACTTC. It codes for CASSTGLAASYEQYF. This chain links TRBV19 with TRBJ2-7; 11 bases line up with TRBD2. The CDR3 is made up of 15 amino acids. Losses at the gene ends were 4 bases for V and 0 bases for J; bases not matched to a gene: 2. Germline loops: CDR1 LNHDA, CDR2 SQIVND (reference sequence).

The J gene is TRBJ2-3, the V gene TRBV15; TRBD1 agrees at 8 bases. This CDR3 contains 17 residues. Losses at the gene ends were 0 bases for V and 1 base for J; bases not matched to a gene: 6. Looked up from germline, CDR1 is LNHNV and CDR2 is YYDKDF (reference sequence). The CDR3 is CATSREFLDRGTDTQYF. The CDR3 DNA is TGTGCCACCAGCAGAGAGTTCTTGGACAGGGGCACAGATACGCAGTATTTT. The complete variable domain, with remaining parts taken from reference TRBV15 and TRBJ2-3, reads DAMVIQNPRYQVTQFGKPVTLSCSQTLNHNVMYWYQQKSSQAPKLLFHYYDKDFNNEADTPDNFQSRRPNTSFCFLDIRSPGLGDTAMYLCATSREFLDRGTDTQYFGPGTRLTVL.

This rearrangement joins TRBV21-1 to TRBJ1-6; the table assigns TRBD1, which was not confirmed against the DNA. TRBV21-1 is labeled a pseudogene. This CDR3 comprises 16 residues. This CDR3 reads CASSKEGQGSRSPLHF. The CDR3 DNA is TGTGCCAGCAGCAAAGAGGGACAGGGGTCGAGGTCACCCCTCCACTTT.

V gene TRBV6-6 combines with J gene TRBJ2-7; 8 positions match TRBD1. The junction had 3 bases not matched to a gene; V was cut back by 0 bases and J by 5 bases. Per germline, CDR1 MNHNY and CDR2 SVGAGI (reference sequence). This CDR3 is built from 14 residues. Written as DNA, the CDR3 is TGTGCCAGCAGTTACTCCCTGGGACAGGACGAGCAGTACTTC. The encoded protein is CASSYSLGQDEQYF.

This rearrangement joins TRBV28 to TRBJ1-2; D is perhaps TRBD1 (6 bases). The germline V gene has CDR1 MDHEN and CDR2 SYDVKM. The CDR3 covers 15 residues. Trimming removed 2 bases at V and 4 bases at J, with 14 bases between. CDR3 DNA sequence: TGTGCCAGCAGTTTAACCAGGGGCCTTCGCTATGGCTACACCTTC. Its protein is CASSLTRGLRYGYTF.

The J gene is TRBJ2-7, the V gene TRBV2; D not resolved. The CDR3 is made up of 13 amino acids. With 0 bases removed from V and 4 bases from J, the gap between germline ends came to 7 bases. Germline loops: CDR1 SNHLY, CDR2 FYNNEI. For the CDR3, the DNA is TGTGCCAGCAGTGAAGCGTACAATTACGAGCAGTACTTC. This gives the protein CASSEAYNYEQYF.

V is TRBV4-1 and J is TRBJ2-1; 7 positions match TRBD1. Germline CDR1 is MGHRA and CDR2 is YSYEKL. This CDR3 has 14 residues. V trimming: 4 bases; J trimming: 2 bases; junction bases outside the gene matches: 2. The CDR3 DNA reads as TGCGCCAGCAGCCCGCAGGGGGCCTACAATGAGCAGTTCTTC. This sequence encodes CASSPQGAYNEQFF.

The rearrangement uses TRBV28 and TRBJ2-3; 13 nucleotides align to TRBD2. CDR3 length: 18 residues. V shed 6 bases, J shed 6 bases, and the junction held 15 bases outside the gene matches. CDR1 MDHEN and CDR2 SYDVKM come from the germline V gene. CDR3 nucleotides: TGTGCCAGCAGCCAAGATTTGACTAGCGGGAGGCCCCCCGATACGCAGTATTTT. Translation: CASSQDLTSGRPPDTQYF.

This chain connects TRBV5-1 to TRBJ1-1; D is possibly TRBD1 (5 bases). The V gene's germline CDR1 is SGHRS and CDR2 YFSETQ. The V end lost 0 bases, the J end lost 2 bases, and 11 bases lay between the germline ends. The CDR3 sequence is 15 residues long. The CDR3 nucleotides are TGCGCCAGCAGCTTGGCCGCAGGGCCCAACACTGAAGCTTTCTTT. Translated: CASSLAAGPNTEAFF.

J is TRBJ1-1 and V is TRBV10-2; D is unresolved. Germline V gene sequence: CDR1 WSHSY, CDR2 SAAADI. Trimming cost V 7 bases and J 2 bases, with 5 bases left between them. This CDR3 is 11 amino acids long. The CDR3 loop is CASTLNTEAFF. The CDR3 bases are TGCGCCAGCACCTTAAACACTGAAGCTTTCTTT.

CDR3 DNA sequence: TGTGCCAGCAGCTGGCGGGACCCCGGGAAAACAGATACGCAGTATTTT. It codes for CASSWRDPGKTDTQYF. The chain recombines TRBV7-9 with TRBJ2-3; D perhaps matches TRBD2 (6 bases). The CDR3 is 16 residues long. Germline V gives CDR1 SEHNR, CDR2 FQNEAQ (reference sequence). V shed 4 bases and J shed 3 bases, with 17 bases lying between them.

This clone was detected a few times. The chain is built from TRBV6-1 and TRBJ1-6; D gene unclear. Germline V gene lookup returns CDR1 MNHNS and CDR2 SASEGT. The CDR3 is made up of 16 amino acids. V gave up 3 bases and J gave up 7 bases, with 16 bases separating them. The CDR3, as DNA: TGTGCCAGCAGTGATACAGCGGACTACTCGAATTCACCCCTCCACTTT. It translates to CASSDTADYSNSPLHF.

The genes are TRBV30 and TRBJ1-6, with D possibly being TRBD1 (6 bases). The ends were cut back, 4 bases at V and 3 bases at J, with 13 bases in the middle. CDR1 and CDR2 (germline): GTSNPN, SVGIG (reference sequence). This CDR3 spans 15 amino acids. The CDR3 loop is CAWIRRDNYNSPLHF. CDR3 sequence (DNA): TGTGCCTGGATTCGACGGGACAACTATAATTCACCCCTCCACTTT.

This clone has only one observation. The V gene is TRBV5-1, the J gene TRBJ1-1; D perhaps matches TRBD1 (6 bases). The germline gives CDR1 SGHRS, CDR2 YFSETQ. V was shortened by 4 bases and J by 1 base, with 11 bases between the two germline ends. There are 14 residues in the CDR3. CDR3 region: CASSLDSRNTEAFF. DNA of the CDR3: TGCGCCAGCAGCCTGGACAGCCGGAACACTGAAGCTTTCTTT.

The chain employs TRBV9 and TRBJ2-7, with 8 bases matching TRBD1. Per the germline V gene, CDR1 is SGDLS and CDR2 is YYNGEE. The CDR3 spans 14 residues. With 4 bases clipped from V and 5 bases from J, the junction kept 8 bases outside the gene matches. Written as DNA, the CDR3 is TGTGCCAGCAGCCCCCGGGCAGGGGGCAACGAGCAGTACTTC. Translation gives CASSPRAGGNEQYF.

This clone was found a few times. V is TRBV28 and J is TRBJ2-1; 9 nucleotides line up with TRBD2. Germline V gene data show CDR1 as MDHEN and CDR2 as SYDVKM. The CDR3 runs to 14 residues. Trimming took 3 bases from V and 8 from J; bases not matched to a gene: 5. CDR3 nucleotides: TGTGCCAGCAGTTTCACCCTAGCGGGGCATGAGCAGTTCTTC. Amino acids: CASSFTLAGHEQFF.

The rearrangement joins TRBV29-1 to TRBJ2-3; 10 nucleotides line up with TRBD1. Per the germline V gene, CDR1 is SQVTM and CDR2 is ANQGSEA. The ends lost 8 bases at V and 4 bases at J; junction bases unmatched: 6. The CDR3 loop spans 13 amino acids. In DNA form, the CDR3 reads TGCAGCTCAACCGGGACAGGGGCAGATACGCAGTATTTT. It translates to CSSTGTGADTQYF.

The rearrangement links TRBV27 to TRBJ2-1; D may be TRBD2 (5 bases). The germline gives CDR1 MNHEY, CDR2 SMNVEV (reference sequence). Trimming stripped 0 bases from V and 4 bases from J, with 13 bases between. This CDR3 is built from 16 residues. The CDR3 nucleotides read TGTGCCAGCAGTTTATCCAGCGGCGATACTTACAATGAGCAGTTCTTC. Amino acid sequence: CASSLSSGDTYNEQFF.

The chain employs TRBV11-2 and TRBJ2-5; tentatively, D is TRBD2 (7 bases). TRBJ2-7 explains the end of the DNA better; the J call may be wrong. Germline V gene data show CDR1 as SGHAT and CDR2 as FQNNGV. CDR3 size: 15 residues. CDR3 loop: CASSLAGAGVHEQYF. As DNA, the CDR3 is TGTGCCAGCAGCTTAGCGGGGGCGGGGGTCCACGAGCAGTACTTC.

The V and J genes are TRBV7-3 and TRBJ2-7; D might be TRBD2 (6 bases). The CDR3 has 17 amino acids. Trimming pared 1 base from V and 0 bases from J, leaving 16 bases between. CDR1 is SGHTA and CDR2 is FQGTGA in the germline V gene. The CDR3 nucleotides read TGTGCCAGCAGCTTAAGGGGCGGGGCAGGGAGCTCCTACGAGCAGTACTTC. This encodes CASSLRGGAGSSYEQYF.

This clone was detected once. The gene calls are TRBV21-1 and TRBJ1-6; TRBD1 reflects the table's D call only, with no check against the DNA. TRBV21-1 is described as a pseudogene. The CDR3 is 18 residues long. The CDR3 DNA reads as TGTGCCAGCAGCAAAGGGGGCGGAGAAGACCTATATAATTCACCCCTCCACTTT. It translates to CASSKGGGEDLYNSPLHF.

This clone has only one observation. The rearrangement uses TRBV28 and TRBJ1-2; D remains unclear. Looked up from germline, CDR1 is MDHEN and CDR2 is SYDVKM. Trimming took 6 bases from V and 1 from J, leaving 12 bases between them. This CDR3 is 14 amino acids long. This CDR3 reads CASSFPDFNYGYTF. The CDR3 nucleotides read TGTGCCAGCAGCTTCCCAGATTTTAACTATGGCTACACCTTC.

The gene calls are TRBV30 and TRBJ2-5; a possible D gene is TRBD2 (6 bases). Germline-derived CDR1 and CDR2 are GTSNPN and SVGIG (reference sequence). The V gene lost 7 bases and the J gene lost 4 bases, with 10 bases spanning the gap. The CDR3 is 11 amino acids. CDR3: CALLGGETQYF. CDR3 nucleotides: TGTGCCTTGCTGGGGGGAGAGACCCAGTACTTC.

The CDR3 bases are TGTGCCAGTAGTCTAATTAGCGGGAGGTTGGGTTACAATGAGCAGTTCTTC. The encoded protein is CASSLISGRLGYNEQFF. The rearrangement links TRBV19 to TRBJ2-1; TRBD2 agrees at 10 bases. Germline CDR1 and CDR2: LNHDA and SQIVND (reference sequence). The V gene end was trimmed by 5 bases and the J gene end by 4 bases; junction bases not matched to a gene: 11. There are 17 residues in the CDR3.

On this clone: Relative to the germline gene, one junction end is altered; a read error may explain this. The CDR3 nucleotides read TGTGCCAGCACTAACCCCTTCAAGGAAAAACTGTCTTTT. Translated: CASTNPFKEKLSF. This chain joins TRBV19 and TRBJ1-4, with D hard to call. Germline CDR1 and CDR2: LNHDA and SQIVND (reference sequence). The CDR3 extends over 13 amino acids.

J is TRBJ1-2 and V is TRBV19; weak D call: TRBD1 (6 bases). The CDR3 totals 14 residues. Germline CDR1 is LNHDA and CDR2 is SQIVND (reference sequence). Trimming removed 6 bases from V and 8 bases from J, with 19 bases in between. DNA for the CDR3: TGTGCCAGTAGGAGTACATCACAGGGTGGCGGCTACACCTTC. Translating it yields CASRSTSQGGGYTF. The whole variable domain, remainder taken from reference TRBV19 and TRBJ1-2, is DGGITQSPKYLFRKEGQNVTLSCEQNLNHDAMYWYRQDPGQGLRLIYYSQIVNDFQKGDIAEGYSVSREKKESFPLTVTSAQKNPTAFYLCASRSTSQGGGYTFGSGTRLTVV.

The V call is TRBV6-1, the J call TRBJ2-3; perhaps TRBD2 as D (5 bases). V was clipped by 8 bases and J by 1 base, with 13 bases between them. Germline V lookup: CDR1 MNHNS, CDR2 SASEGT. CDR3 length: 14 residues. CDR3 coding DNA: TGTGCCAGCTCCCTAGCTGGGGGCACAGATACGCAGTATTTT. Translating it yields CASSLAGGTDTQYF.

J is TRBJ2-1 and V is TRBV11-2; D is uncertain. Trimming removed 5 bases at V and 4 bases at J, with 6 bases between. The CDR3 totals 12 residues. From germline, CDR1 is SGHAT and CDR2 FQNNGV. This CDR3 is CASSPSYNEQFF. In DNA form, the CDR3 reads TGTGCCAGCAGCCCCAGTTACAATGAGCAGTTCTTC.

V and J are TRBV11-2 and TRBJ1-5; a weak D match, TRBD1 (6 bases). The CDR3 extends over 12 amino acids. V lost 4 bases to trimming and J lost 7 bases, with 8 bases between them. CDR1 is SGHAT and CDR2 is FQNNGV in the germline V gene. The CDR3 bases are TGTGCCAGCAGCTCACAGGGCCAGCCCCAGCATTTT. Its translation is CASSSQGQPQHF.